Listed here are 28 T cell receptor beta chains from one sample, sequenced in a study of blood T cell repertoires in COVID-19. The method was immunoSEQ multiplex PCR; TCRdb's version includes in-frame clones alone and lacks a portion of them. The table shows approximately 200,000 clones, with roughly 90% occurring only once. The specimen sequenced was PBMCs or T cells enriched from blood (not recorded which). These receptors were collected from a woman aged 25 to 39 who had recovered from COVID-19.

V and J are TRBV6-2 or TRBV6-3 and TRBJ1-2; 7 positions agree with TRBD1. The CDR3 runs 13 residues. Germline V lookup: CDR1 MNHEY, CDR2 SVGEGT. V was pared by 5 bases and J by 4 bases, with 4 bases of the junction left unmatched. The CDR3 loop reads CASSMTGSYGYTF. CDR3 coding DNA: TGTGCCAGCAGTATGACAGGGAGCTATGGCTACACCTTC.

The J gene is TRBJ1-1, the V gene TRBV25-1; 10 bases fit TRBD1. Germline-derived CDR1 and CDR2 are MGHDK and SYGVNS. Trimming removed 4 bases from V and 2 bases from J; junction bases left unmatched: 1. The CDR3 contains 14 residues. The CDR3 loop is CASSGQGANTEAFF. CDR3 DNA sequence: TGTGCCAGCAGTGGACAGGGGGCAAACACTGAAGCTTTCTTT.

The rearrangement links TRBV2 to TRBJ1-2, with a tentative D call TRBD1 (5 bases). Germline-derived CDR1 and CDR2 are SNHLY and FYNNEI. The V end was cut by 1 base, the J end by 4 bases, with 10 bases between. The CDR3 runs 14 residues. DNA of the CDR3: TGTGCCAGCAGTGAAGACAGGTCCGTCTATGGCTACACCTTC. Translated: CASSEDRSVYGYTF.

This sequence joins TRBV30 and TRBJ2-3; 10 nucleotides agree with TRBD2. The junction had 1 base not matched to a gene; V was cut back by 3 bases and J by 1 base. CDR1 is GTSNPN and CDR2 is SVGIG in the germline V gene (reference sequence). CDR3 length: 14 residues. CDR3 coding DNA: TGTGCCTGGAGCACTAGCGGGGGCACAGATACGCAGTATTTT. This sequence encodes CAWSTSGGTDTQYF.

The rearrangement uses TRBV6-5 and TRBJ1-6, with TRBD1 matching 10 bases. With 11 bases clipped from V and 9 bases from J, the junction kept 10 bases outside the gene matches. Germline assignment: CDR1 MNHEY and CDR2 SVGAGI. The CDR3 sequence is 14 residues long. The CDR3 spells CAARGDRGFSPLHF. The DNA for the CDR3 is TGTGCCGCGAGGGGGGACAGGGGATTTTCACCCCTCCACTTT.

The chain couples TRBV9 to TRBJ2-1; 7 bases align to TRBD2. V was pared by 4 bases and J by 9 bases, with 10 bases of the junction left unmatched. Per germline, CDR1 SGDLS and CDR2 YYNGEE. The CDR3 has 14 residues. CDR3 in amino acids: CASSPSGRVAEQFF. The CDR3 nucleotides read TGTGCCAGCAGCCCCTCAGGGAGGGTCGCTGAGCAGTTCTTC.

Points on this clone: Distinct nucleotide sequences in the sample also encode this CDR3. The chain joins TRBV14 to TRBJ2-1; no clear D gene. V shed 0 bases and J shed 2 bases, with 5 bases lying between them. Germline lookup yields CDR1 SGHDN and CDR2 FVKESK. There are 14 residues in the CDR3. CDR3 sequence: CASSQEGAYNEQFF. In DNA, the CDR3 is TGTGCCAGCAGCCAAGAGGGCGCCTACAATGAGCAGTTCTTC. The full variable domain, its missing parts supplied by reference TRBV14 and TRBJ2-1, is EAGVTQFPSHSVIEKGQTVTLRCDPISGHDNLYWYRRVMGKEIKFLLHFVKESKQDESGMPNNRFLAERTGGTYSTLKVQPAELEDSGVYFCASSQEGAYNEQFFGPGTRLTVL.

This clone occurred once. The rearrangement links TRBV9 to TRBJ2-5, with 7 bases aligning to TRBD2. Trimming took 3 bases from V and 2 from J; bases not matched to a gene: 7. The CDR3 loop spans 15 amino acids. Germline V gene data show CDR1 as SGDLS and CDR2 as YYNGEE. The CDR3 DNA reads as TGTGCCAGCAGCGGCGGGGGTACGGTTCAAGAGACCCAGTACTTC. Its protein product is CASSGGGTVQETQYF.

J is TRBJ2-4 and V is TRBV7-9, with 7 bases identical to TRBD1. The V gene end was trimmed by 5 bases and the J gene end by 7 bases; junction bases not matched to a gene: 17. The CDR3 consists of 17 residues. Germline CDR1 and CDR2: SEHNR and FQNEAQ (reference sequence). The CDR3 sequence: CASSEKFQTGTVNIQYF. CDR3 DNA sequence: TGTGCCAGCAGCGAAAAGTTTCAGACAGGGACGGTGAACATTCAGTACTTC.

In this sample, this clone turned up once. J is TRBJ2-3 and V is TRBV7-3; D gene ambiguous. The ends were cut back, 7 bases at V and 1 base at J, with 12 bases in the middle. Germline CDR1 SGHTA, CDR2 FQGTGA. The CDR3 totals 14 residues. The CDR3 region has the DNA TGTGCCAGCACCCTTTTGGGCGGCACAGATACGCAGTATTTT. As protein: CASTLLGGTDTQYF.

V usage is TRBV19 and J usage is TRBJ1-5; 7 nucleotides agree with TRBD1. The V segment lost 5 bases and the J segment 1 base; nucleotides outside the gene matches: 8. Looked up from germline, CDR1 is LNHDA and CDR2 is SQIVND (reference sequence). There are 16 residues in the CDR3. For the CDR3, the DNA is TGTGCCAGTAGTCCCTGGGAACAGGGGAGCAATCAGCCCCAGCATTTT. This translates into CASSPWEQGSNQPQHF. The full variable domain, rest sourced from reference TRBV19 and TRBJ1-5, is DGGITQSPKYLFRKEGQNVTLSCEQNLNHDAMYWYRQDPGQGLRLIYYSQIVNDFQKGDIAEGYSVSREKKESFPLTVTSAQKNPTAFYLCASSPWEQGSNQPQHFGDGTRLSIL.

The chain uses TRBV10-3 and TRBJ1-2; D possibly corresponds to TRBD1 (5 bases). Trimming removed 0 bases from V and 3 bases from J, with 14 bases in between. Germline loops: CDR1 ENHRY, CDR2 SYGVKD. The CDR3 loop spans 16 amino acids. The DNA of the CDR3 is TGTGCCATCAGTGAGTCAAGCCCTGACAGATACTATGGCTACACCTTC. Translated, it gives CAISESSPDRYYGYTF.

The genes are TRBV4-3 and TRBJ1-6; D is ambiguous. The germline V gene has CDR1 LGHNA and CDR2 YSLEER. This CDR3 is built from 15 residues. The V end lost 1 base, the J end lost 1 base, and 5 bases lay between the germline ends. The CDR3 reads CASSQAQSYNSPLHF. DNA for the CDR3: TGCGCCAGCAGCCAAGCCCAGTCCTATAATTCACCCCTCCACTTT.

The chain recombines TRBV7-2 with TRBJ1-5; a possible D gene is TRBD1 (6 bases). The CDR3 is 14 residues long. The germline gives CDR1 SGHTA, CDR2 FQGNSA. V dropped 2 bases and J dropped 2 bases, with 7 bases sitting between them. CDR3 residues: CASSLQGRNQPQHF. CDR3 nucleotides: TGTGCCAGCAGCTTACAGGGGCGCAATCAGCCCCAGCATTTT.

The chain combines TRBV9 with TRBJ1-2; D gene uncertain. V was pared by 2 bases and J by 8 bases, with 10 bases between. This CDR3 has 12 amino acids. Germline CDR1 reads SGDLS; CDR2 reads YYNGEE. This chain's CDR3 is CASSVGVRGYTF. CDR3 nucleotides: TGTGCCAGCAGCGTCGGGGTTCGGGGCTACACCTTC.

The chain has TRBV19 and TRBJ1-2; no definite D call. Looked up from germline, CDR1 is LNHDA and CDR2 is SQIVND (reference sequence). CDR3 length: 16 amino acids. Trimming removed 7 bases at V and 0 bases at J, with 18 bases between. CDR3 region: CASTFLKSPANYGYTF. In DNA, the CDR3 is TGTGCCAGTACATTCCTCAAAAGCCCCGCTAACTATGGCTACACCTTC.

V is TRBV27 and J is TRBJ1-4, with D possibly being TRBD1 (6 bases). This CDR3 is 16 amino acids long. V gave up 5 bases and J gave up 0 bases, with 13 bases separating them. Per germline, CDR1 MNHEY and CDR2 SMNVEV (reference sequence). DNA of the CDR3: TGTGCCAGCAGTCAAAGGGACACCCCAACTAATGAAAAACTGTTTTTT. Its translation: CASSQRDTPTNEKLFF.

The CDR3 DNA reads as TGTGCCAGCAACCGGCTAGGGGGATCTGGAAACACCATATATTTT. This codes for CASNRLGGSGNTIYF. The gene calls are TRBV5-6 and TRBJ1-3; TRBD1 is a possible D gene (6 bases). The V and J ends lost 6 bases and 1 base respectively, with 14 bases between them. Germline assignment: CDR1 SGHDT and CDR2 YYEEEE. The CDR3 runs 15 residues.

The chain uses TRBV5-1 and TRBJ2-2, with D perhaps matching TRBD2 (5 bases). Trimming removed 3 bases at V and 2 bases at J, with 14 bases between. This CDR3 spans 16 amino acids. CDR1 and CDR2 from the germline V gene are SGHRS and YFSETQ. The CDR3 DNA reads TGCGCCAGCAGCTCCCGGCCGGGGAGCAACACCGGGGAGCTGTTTTTT. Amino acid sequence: CASSSRPGSNTGELFF.

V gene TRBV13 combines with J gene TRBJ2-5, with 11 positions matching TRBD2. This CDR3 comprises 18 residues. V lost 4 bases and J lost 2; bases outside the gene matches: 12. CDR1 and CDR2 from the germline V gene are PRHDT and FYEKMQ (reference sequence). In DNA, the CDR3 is TGTGCCAGCAGCTCCTTCCCGGGACTAGCGGAAAGACAAGAGACCCAGTACTTC. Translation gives CASSSFPGLAERQETQYF.

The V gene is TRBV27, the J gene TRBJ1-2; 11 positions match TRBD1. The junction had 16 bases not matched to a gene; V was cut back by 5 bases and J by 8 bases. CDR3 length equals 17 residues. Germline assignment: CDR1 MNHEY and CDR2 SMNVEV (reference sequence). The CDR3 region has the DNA TGTGCCAGCAGTCCACGATCCGGGACAGGGGGACTGGGGGGCTACACCTTC. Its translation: CASSPRSGTGGLGGYTF.

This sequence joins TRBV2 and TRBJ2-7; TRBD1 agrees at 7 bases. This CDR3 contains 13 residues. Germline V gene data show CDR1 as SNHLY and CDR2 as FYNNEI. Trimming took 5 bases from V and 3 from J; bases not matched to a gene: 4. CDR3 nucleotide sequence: TGTGCCAGCAGTTCAACAGGGGTCTACGAGCAGTACTTC. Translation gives CASSSTGVYEQYF.

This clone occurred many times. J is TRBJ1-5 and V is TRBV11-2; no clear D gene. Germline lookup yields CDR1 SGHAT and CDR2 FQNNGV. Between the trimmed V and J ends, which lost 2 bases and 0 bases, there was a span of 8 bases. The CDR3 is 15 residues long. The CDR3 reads CASSLFPYSNQPQHF. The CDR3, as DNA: TGTGCCAGCAGCTTATTTCCCTATAGCAATCAGCCCCAGCATTTT.

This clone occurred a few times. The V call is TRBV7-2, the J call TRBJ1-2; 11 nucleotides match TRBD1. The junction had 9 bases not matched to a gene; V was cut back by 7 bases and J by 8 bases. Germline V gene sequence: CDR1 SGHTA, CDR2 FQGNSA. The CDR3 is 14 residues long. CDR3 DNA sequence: TGTGCCAGCAAAACCGGGACAGGGGGAGAAGGCTACACCTTC. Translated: CASKTGTGGEGYTF.

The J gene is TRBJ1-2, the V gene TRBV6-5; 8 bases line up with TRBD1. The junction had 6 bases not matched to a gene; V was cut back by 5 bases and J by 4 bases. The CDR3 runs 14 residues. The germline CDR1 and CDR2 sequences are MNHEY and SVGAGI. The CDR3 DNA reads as TGTGCCAGCAGTCGGGGGACAGGTTCCTATGGCTACACCTTC. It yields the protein CASSRGTGSYGYTF.

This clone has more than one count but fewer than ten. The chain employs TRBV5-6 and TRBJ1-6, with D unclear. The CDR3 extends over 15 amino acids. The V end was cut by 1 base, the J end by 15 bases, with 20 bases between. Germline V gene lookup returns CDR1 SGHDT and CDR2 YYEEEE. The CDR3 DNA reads TGTGCCAGCAGCTTGCAAGTAGAAGTGGCCAGACTCCTCCACTTT. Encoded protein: CASSLQVEVARLLHF.

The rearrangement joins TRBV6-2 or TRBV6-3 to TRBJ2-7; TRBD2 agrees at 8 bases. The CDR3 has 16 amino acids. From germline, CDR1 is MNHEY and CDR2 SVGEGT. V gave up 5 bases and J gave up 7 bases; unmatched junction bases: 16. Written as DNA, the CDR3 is TGTGCCAGCAGTGCCCCCAGCGGGGGCCCCCCTTGGGAGCAGTACTTC. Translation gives CASSAPSGGPPWEQYF.

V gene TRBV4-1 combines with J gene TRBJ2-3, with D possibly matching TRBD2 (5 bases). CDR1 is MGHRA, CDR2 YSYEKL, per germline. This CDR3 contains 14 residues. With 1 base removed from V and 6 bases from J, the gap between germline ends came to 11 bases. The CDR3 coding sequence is TGCGCCAGCAGCCAAGCGGGTGAGGGCGATACGCAGTATTTT. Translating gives CASSQAGEGDTQYF.